The 30 T cell receptor beta chains below all came from one sample that was sequenced in a study of blood T cell repertoires in COVID-19. Some clones are missing from TCRdb's copy, which holds only in-frame ones; the method was immunoSEQ multiplex PCR. Here the sample spans fewer than 300,000 clones, 85% to 90% being singletons. The sample was peripheral blood. These receptors originate from a woman aged 25 to 39 with COVID-19, enrolled during active disease.

The sample holds a few counts of this clone. The chain employs TRBV28 and TRBJ1-5; 9 bases are shared with TRBD1. CDR1 and CDR2 (germline): MDHEN, SYDVKM. The CDR3 extends over 14 amino acids. The V segment lost 4 bases and the J segment 4 bases; nucleotides outside the gene matches: 2. The CDR3 is CASSWTGVNQPQHF. In DNA form, the CDR3 reads TGTGCCAGCAGTTGGACAGGGGTAAATCAGCCCCAGCATTTT. The whole variable domain, filled in from reference TRBV28 and TRBJ1-5, reads DVKVTQSSRYLVKRTGEKVFLECVQDMDHENMFWYRQDPGLGLRLIYFSYDVKMKEKGDIPEGYSVSREKKERFSLILESASTNQTSMYLCASSWTGVNQPQHFGDGTRLSIL.

The chain combines TRBV3-1 (or the pseudogene TRBV3-2) with TRBJ2-5; D perhaps matches TRBD1 (6 bases). The CDR3 loop spans 15 amino acids. Trimming took 1 base from V and 5 from J, leaving 14 bases between them. The germline V gene has CDR1 LGHDT and CDR2 YNNKEL (reference sequence). The CDR3 reads CASSQGGTSGETQYF. CDR3 bases: TGTGCCAGCAGCCAAGGGGGGACAAGTGGGGAGACCCAGTACTTC.

The J gene is TRBJ1-2, the V gene TRBV19; maybe TRBD1 (6 bases). The CDR3 totals 13 residues. Deletions cut 6 bases from V and 8 bases from J, with 16 bases between. Germline V lookup: CDR1 LNHDA, CDR2 SQIVND (reference sequence). CDR3 nucleotide sequence: TGTGCCAGTAGGAACAGGGTTGGGGAAGGCTACACCTTC. The encoded protein is CASRNRVGEGYTF.

The genes are TRBV5-1 and TRBJ2-7, with 7 bases aligning to TRBD1. This CDR3 has 16 residues. Germline CDR1 reads SGHRS; CDR2 reads YFSETQ. J was trimmed by 2 bases and V by 3 bases; bases with no gene match: 11. In DNA form, the CDR3 reads TGCGCCAGCAGCTCCTACCCCGGGACAGTCACCTACGAGCAGTACTTC. Translating it yields CASSSYPGTVTYEQYF. Full variable domain (rest looked up from reference TRBV5-1 and TRBJ2-7): KAGVTQTPRYLIKTRGQQVTLSCSPISGHRSVSWYQQTPGQGLQFLFEYFSETQRNKGNFPGRFSGRQFSNSRSEMNVSTLELGDSALYLCASSSYPGTVTYEQYFGPGTRLTVT.

The chain uses TRBV6-6 and TRBJ1-4, with 8 bases fitting TRBD1. Germline V CDR1 and CDR2: MNHNY, SVGAGI (reference sequence). The V segment lost 8 bases and the J segment 8 bases; nucleotides outside the gene matches: 10. The CDR3 is made up of 14 amino acids. In DNA form, the CDR3 reads TGTGCCAGCTCCACTGACGACAGGGGAGAAAAACTGTTTTTT. Translating gives CASSTDDRGEKLFF.

The V and J genes are TRBV5-8 and TRBJ1-1; D remains unclear. This CDR3 is 13 amino acids long. Germline loops: CDR1 SGHTS, CDR2 YDEGEE. V was pared by 9 bases and J by 2 bases, with 14 bases between. CDR3 sequence: CATEGGRNTEAFF. For the CDR3, the DNA is TGTGCCACCGAGGGCGGGAGAAACACTGAAGCTTTCTTT.

The V gene is TRBV7-2, the J gene TRBJ2-5; 8 bases align to TRBD2. Germline lookup yields CDR1 SGHTA and CDR2 FQGNSA. With V trimmed by 4 bases and J by 5 bases, 9 bases remained unmatched. There are 15 residues in the CDR3. The CDR3 sequence: CASSSRRGAGETQYF. The CDR3 region has the DNA TGTGCCAGCAGCTCGCGGCGGGGGGCAGGGGAGACCCAGTACTTC.

The rearrangement joins TRBV5-4 to TRBJ2-7; 9 bases fit TRBD1. The ends lost 5 bases at V and 7 bases at J; junction bases unmatched: 10. The CDR3 totals 14 residues. Germline V gives CDR1 SGHNT, CDR2 YYREEE (reference sequence). For the CDR3, the DNA is TGTGCCAGCAGTAGAGGACAGGGGTTGCGAGAGCAGTACTTC. As protein: CASSRGQGLREQYF.

This clone has at least ten counts. The rearrangement links TRBV7-9 to TRBJ2-2; D unresolved. The CDR3 is made up of 15 amino acids. V was trimmed by 2 bases and J by 5 bases, leaving 12 bases between them. Per the germline V gene, CDR1 is SEHNR and CDR2 is FQNEAQ (reference sequence). CDR3 residues: CASSLFISGTGELFF. CDR3 DNA sequence: TGTGCCAGCAGCTTATTTATTTCAGGAACCGGGGAGCTGTTTTTT.

The chain joins TRBV12-3 or TRBV12-4 to TRBJ1-5, with a possible D match to TRBD1 (6 bases). The length of the CDR3 is 13 residues. V lost 6 bases to trimming and J lost 3 bases, with 9 bases between them. DNA for the CDR3: TGTGCCAGCAGATGGACAGTCAATCAGCCCCAGCATTTT. It encodes CASRWTVNQPQHF.

The chain combines TRBV27 with TRBJ2-3, with 8 bases lining up with TRBD1. V shed 7 bases, J shed 2 bases, and the junction held 17 bases outside the gene matches. Germline assignment: CDR1 MNHEY and CDR2 SMNVEV (reference sequence). This CDR3 spans 18 amino acids. The CDR3 nucleotides are TGTGCCAGCAATAGGGGACAGGCCAATCCCGGGAACACAGATACGCAGTATTTT. Encoded protein: CASNRGQANPGNTDTQYF.

V gene TRBV2 combines with J gene TRBJ2-2; D is perhaps TRBD1 (6 bases). Trimming stripped 6 bases from V and 5 bases from J, with 10 bases between. This CDR3 spans 13 amino acids. Germline CDR1 and CDR2: SNHLY and FYNNEI. In DNA form, the CDR3 reads TGTGCCAGCAGAAACAGGGAAACCGGGGAGCTGTTTTTT. This translates into CASRNRETGELFF.

The chain links TRBV2 to TRBJ1-4; the match to TRBD1 covers 7 bases. The length of the CDR3 is 13 residues. V shed 6 bases, J shed 7 bases, and the junction held 5 bases outside the gene matches. CDR1 is SNHLY, CDR2 FYNNEI, per germline. The CDR3 DNA reads TGTGCCAGCAGACGACAGGGCCCTGAAAAACTGTTTTTT. This codes for CASRRQGPEKLFF.

The CDR3 DNA sequence: TGTGCCACCAGCAGGGGGACAGGGTTCGACGAGCAGTACTTC. It specifies CATSRGTGFDEQYF. The gene calls are TRBV15 and TRBJ2-7, with TRBD1 matching over 9 bases. CDR3 length equals 14 residues. V lost 3 bases, J lost 5 bases, and 5 bases stayed unmatched. Per germline, CDR1 LNHNV and CDR2 YYDKDF (reference sequence).

V and J are TRBV12-3 or TRBV12-4 and TRBJ1-6, with no clear D. Trimming left V 3 bases short and J 6 bases short, with 3 bases between. The CDR3 is made up of 12 amino acids. Written as DNA, the CDR3 is TGTGCCAGCAGTTTTAGTAATTCACCCCTCCACTTT. It yields the protein CASSFSNSPLHF.

This clone has a handful of counts. This chain uses TRBV19 with TRBJ1-5, with D perhaps TRBD1 (6 bases). The germline CDR1 and CDR2 sequences are LNHDA and SQIVND (reference sequence). This CDR3 has 15 amino acids. V lost 7 bases, J lost 6 bases, and 19 bases lay in between. The CDR3 region is CASTKFGGPGQPQHF. The DNA for the CDR3 is TGTGCCAGTACTAAATTTGGGGGCCCCGGTCAGCCCCAGCATTTT.

The CDR3 sequence is CASSLGGYTGSYGYTF. Written as DNA, the CDR3 is TGTGCCAGCAGCTTGGGGGGGTACACAGGGAGTTATGGCTACACCTTC. The chain joins TRBV5-6 to TRBJ1-2; the D gene is possibly TRBD1 (6 bases). V was cut by 0 bases and J by 5 bases, with 17 bases left in between. Germline V lookup: CDR1 SGHDT, CDR2 YYEEEE. The CDR3 contains 16 residues.

The table lists this clone with a few counts. Other DNA variants within this sample encode the same CDR3. The rearrangement links TRBV27 to TRBJ2-7; weak D call: TRBD1 (6 bases). Trimming took 5 bases from V and 4 from J, leaving 12 bases between them. The V gene's germline CDR1 is MNHEY and CDR2 SMNVEV (reference sequence). CDR3 size: 13 residues. CDR3 region: CASSLRGPYEQYF. The CDR3 DNA reads as TGTGCCAGCAGTCTCAGGGGCCCTTACGAGCAGTACTTC.

The chain has TRBV9 and TRBJ1-5; D unclear. There are 13 residues in the CDR3. V lost 0 bases, J lost 4 bases, and 5 bases lay in between. CDR1 SGDLS and CDR2 YYNGEE come from the germline V gene. CDR3 nucleotide sequence: TGTGCCAGCAGCGTAGACGAGAATCAGCCCCAGCATTTT. Protein product: CASSVDENQPQHF.

The chain uses TRBV6-5 and TRBJ1-3; D not resolved. Trimming cost V 2 bases and J 1 base, with 12 bases left between them. This CDR3 contains 16 residues. Germline CDR1 and CDR2: MNHEY and SVGAGI. This CDR3 is CASSYDGRTSGNTIYF. Here the CDR3 DNA reads TGTGCCAGCAGTTACGACGGACGGACTTCTGGAAACACCATATATTTT.

The chain carries TRBV7-9 and TRBJ2-1; 8 bases fit TRBD2. The CDR3 runs to 15 residues. Germline-derived CDR1 and CDR2 are SEHNR and FQNEAQ (reference sequence). J gave up 1 base and V 6 bases, and 5 bases lay outside the gene matches. The CDR3 is CASSAPGGSYNEQFF. The CDR3 DNA reads TGTGCCAGCAGTGCCCCGGGGGGGTCCTACAATGAGCAGTTCTTC.

V is TRBV10-3 and J is TRBJ2-7; tentative D call: TRBD2 (5 bases). The ends were cut back, 1 base at V and 4 bases at J, with 14 bases in the middle. The CDR3 runs to 15 residues. The germline V gene has CDR1 ENHRY and CDR2 SYGVKD. The CDR3 region is CAISEFADSGYEQYF. The CDR3, as DNA: TGTGCCATCAGTGAGTTCGCGGACTCGGGGTACGAGCAGTACTTC.

The CDR3 nucleotides read TGTGCCAGCAGTATTTTAGCGGGGGGGCTTGGAGGGGCGCAGTATTTT. Translation gives CASSILAGGLGGAQYF. The V and J genes are TRBV5-4 and TRBJ2-3, with 11 bases fitting TRBD2. V lost 5 bases and J lost 10; bases outside the gene matches: 15. The germline V gene encodes CDR1 SGHNT and CDR2 YYREEE (reference sequence). The CDR3 extends over 16 amino acids.

This chain uses TRBV7-9 with TRBJ2-7; D possibly corresponds to TRBD1 (5 bases). CDR1 is SEHNR and CDR2 is FQNEAQ in the germline V gene (reference sequence). CDR3 size: 13 residues. The germline V and J ends were trimmed by 5 bases and 4 bases, with 12 bases remaining between them. The CDR3 reads CASSPIDRYEQYF. As DNA, the CDR3 is TGTGCCAGCAGCCCCATCGACAGATACGAGCAGTACTTC.

This clone has just one count. Different DNA sequences within this sample yield the same CDR3. The chain combines TRBV12-3 or TRBV12-4 with TRBJ1-2, with D possibly TRBD1 on 5 matching bases. V lost 6 bases to trimming and J lost 4 bases, with 12 bases between them. CDR3 size: 13 residues. As DNA, the CDR3 is TGTGCCAGCAGCCTAGGGGCGGTCTATGGCTACACCTTC. Its protein product is CASSLGAVYGYTF.

This chain connects TRBV11-2 to TRBJ2-3, with TRBD1 matching 8 bases. CDR1 and CDR2 (germline): SGHAT, FQNNGV. V gave up 1 base and J gave up 6 bases; unmatched junction bases: 6. This CDR3 has 15 residues. The CDR3 DNA follows: TGTGCCAGCAGCTTAGTAATCAGGGGGCAGGATACGCAGTATTTT. It specifies CASSLVIRGQDTQYF.

The rearrangement joins TRBV11-1 to TRBJ1-1, with D possibly matching TRBD1 (5 bases). Germline V gene sequence: CDR1 SGHAT, CDR2 FQDESV (reference sequence). Trimming removed 2 bases at V and 1 base at J, with 8 bases between. This CDR3 contains 14 residues. The CDR3 region has the DNA TGTGCCAGCAGCTTAAACACAGGGAACACTGAAGCTTTCTTT. As protein: CASSLNTGNTEAFF. Variable domain in full (rest from reference TRBV11-1 and TRBJ1-1): EAEVAQSPRYKITEKSQAVAFWCDPISGHATLYWYRQILGQGPELLVQFQDESVVDDSQLPKDRFSAERLKGVDSTLKIQPAELGDSAMYLCASSLNTGNTEAFFGQGTRLTVV.

The chain joins TRBV4-2 to TRBJ2-3; 16 nucleotides align to TRBD2. The CDR3 has 18 residues. After removal of 4 bases from V and 1 base from J, the junction contained 5 bases not matched to a gene. CDR1 is LGHNA, CDR2 YNFKEQ, per germline. CDR3 in amino acids: CASSRGTSGGVGTDTQYF. The CDR3 DNA follows: TGTGCCAGCAGCCGTGGGACTAGCGGGGGGGTTGGCACAGATACGCAGTATTTT.

This clone was counted between two and nine times. This sequence joins TRBV6-2 or TRBV6-3 and TRBJ2-5; the match to TRBD2 covers 11 bases. Germline-derived CDR1 and CDR2 are MNHEY and SVGEGT. This CDR3 is built from 16 residues. V dropped 2 bases and J dropped 5; count of bases not matched to a gene: 7. As DNA, the CDR3 is TGTGCCAGCAGTTACGCTCTAGCGGGGGGATGGGAGACCCAGTACTTC. It encodes CASSYALAGGWETQYF.

The V gene is TRBV7-2, the J gene TRBJ2-7, with D maybe TRBD2 (5 bases). The CDR3 runs 14 residues. Germline V gene data show CDR1 as SGHTA and CDR2 as FQGNSA. V dropped 1 base and J dropped 0 bases, with 7 bases sitting between them. CDR3 residues: CASSLGGFSYEQYF. The CDR3 DNA reads TGTGCCAGCAGCTTAGGCGGGTTCTCCTACGAGCAGTACTTC.